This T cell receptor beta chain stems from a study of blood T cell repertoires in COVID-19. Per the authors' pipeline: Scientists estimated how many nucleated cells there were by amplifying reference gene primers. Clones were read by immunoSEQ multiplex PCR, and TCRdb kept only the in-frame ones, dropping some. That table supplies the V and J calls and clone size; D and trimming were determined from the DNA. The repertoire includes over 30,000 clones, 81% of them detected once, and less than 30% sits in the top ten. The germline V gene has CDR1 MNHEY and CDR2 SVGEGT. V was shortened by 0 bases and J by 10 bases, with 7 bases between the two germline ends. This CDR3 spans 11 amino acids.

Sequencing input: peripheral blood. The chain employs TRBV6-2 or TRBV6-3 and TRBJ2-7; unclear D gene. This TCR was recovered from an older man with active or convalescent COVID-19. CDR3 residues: CASSYSRIQYF. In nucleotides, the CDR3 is TGTGCCAGCAGTTACTCGAGGATCCAGTACTTC.